The source of this TCR beta chain is a study of T cell repertoires in ileal Crohn's disease. The method was immunoSEQ multiplex PCR; TCRdb's version includes in-frame clones alone and lacks a portion of them. In the table there are about 62,000 clones, roughly 91% of which are singletons. Time point defined: neoterminal ileum biopsy at postoperative endoscopy, about 6 months after surgery. The J segment lost 6 bases and the V segment lost 6 bases, leaving 3 bases of the junction unmatched. Germline V gives CDR1 MNHNS, CDR2 SASEGT. The CDR3 spans 14 residues. The sequence derives from an adult with Crohn's disease. Material: ileal tissue. This chain joins TRBV6-1 and TRBJ1-4, with TRBD1 matching 11 bases. CDR3 coding DNA: TGTGCCAGCAGACCGGGACAGGGGGATGAAAAACTGTTTTTT. Translating gives CASRPGQGDEKLFF.